What follows are 23 T cell receptor beta chains derived from one specimen sequenced in a study of blood T cells in healthy people across ages. Sample-barcoded 5' priming and a J-beta primer mix drove a second PCR of roughly 7 to 11 cycles. Using its own MiXCR run on the 5' RACE reads, TCRdb lists one record per CDR3 protein. The data show around 650,000 distinct CDR3 sequences, 40% to 50% seen once. Sequenced: blood. The receptors derive from a man of 80 years or more in good health.

In its sample, this clonotype was seen once. The rearrangement joins TRBV6-6 to TRBJ2-1, with D tentatively TRBD2 (6 bases). The CDR3 is 15 amino acids. The germline V gene encodes CDR1 MNHNY and CDR2 SVGAGI (reference sequence). Trimming took off 7 bases at V and 3 bases at J, with 16 bases between the two ends. CDR3 loop: CASTPGTQIYNEQFF. The CDR3 coding sequence is TGTGCCAGCACCCCCGGGACTCAAATCTACAATGAGCAGTTCTTC.

This clonotype has more than one count but fewer than ten. V and J are TRBV7-2 and TRBJ1-1, with 7 bases identical to TRBD1. The CDR3 runs to 13 residues. Losses at the gene ends were 1 base for V and 11 bases for J; bases not matched to a gene: 7. Germline V gene lookup returns CDR1 SGHTA and CDR2 FQGNSA. DNA for the CDR3: TGTGCCAGCAGCTTAGGACCAGGGGGTGGGGCTTTCTTT. This translates into CASSLGPGGGAFF.

The sample holds many counts of this clonotype. The rearrangement uses TRBV11-2 and TRBJ2-3; TRBD1 agrees at 7 bases. This CDR3 spans 16 amino acids. The ends lost 5 bases at V and 2 bases at J; junction bases unmatched: 10. CDR1 and CDR2 from the germline V gene are SGHAT and FQNNGV. CDR3 sequence: CASSLGTVEITDTQYF. CDR3 in DNA: TGTGCCAGCAGCCTTGGGACAGTAGAGATCACAGATACGCAGTATTTT. Full variable domain (rest looked up from reference TRBV11-2 and TRBJ2-3): EAGVAQSPRYKIIEKRQSVAFWCNPISGHATLYWYQQILGQGPKLLIQFQNNGVVDDSQLPKDRFSAERLKGVDSTLKIQPAKLEDSAVYLCASSLGTVEITDTQYFGPGTRLTVL.

This clonotype was counted ten times or more. The gene calls are TRBV3-1 and TRBJ2-3; unclear D gene. The CDR3 is 11 residues long. Trimming left V 6 bases short and J 3 bases short, with 4 bases between. Looked up from germline, CDR1 is LGHDT and CDR2 is YNNKEL (reference sequence). DNA of the CDR3: TGTGCCAGCAGACTTACAGATACGCAGTATTTT. This sequence encodes CASRLTDTQYF.

This clonotype was found a few times. The V and J genes are TRBV7-9 and TRBJ2-7; a weak D match, TRBD1 (5 bases). The CDR3 is made up of 14 amino acids. Between the trimmed V and J ends, which lost 5 bases and 6 bases, there was a span of 17 bases. Germline V gene data show CDR1 as SEHNR and CDR2 as FQNEAQ (reference sequence). The CDR3 region is CASSQDTLMAEQYF. As DNA, the CDR3 is TGTGCCAGCAGCCAGGACACCTTAATGGCCGAGCAGTACTTC. Drawing the rest from reference TRBV7-9 and TRBJ2-7, the complete variable domain is DTGVSQNPRHKITKRGQNVTFRCDPISEHNRLYWYRQTLGQGPEFLTYFQNEAQLEKSRLLSDRFSAERPKGSFSTLEIQRTEQGDSAMYLCASSQDTLMAEQYFGPGTRLTVT.

There are a few counts of this clonotype. Here the CDR3 reads CASSQSVGVFAQYF. The CDR3 nucleotides are TGTGCCAGCAGCCAATCCGTGGGAGTTTTCGCCCAGTACTTC. The chain carries TRBV3-1 and TRBJ2-7; D is possibly TRBD2 (5 bases). This CDR3 has 14 amino acids. The germline gives CDR1 LGHDT, CDR2 YNNKEL (reference sequence). Between the trimmed V and J ends, which lost 2 bases and 10 bases, there was a span of 18 bases.

V is TRBV7-3 and J is TRBJ2-1, with D possibly TRBD2 on 5 matching bases. CDR3 length: 13 amino acids. V shed 5 bases and J shed 2 bases, with 7 bases lying between them. Per germline, CDR1 SGHTA and CDR2 FQGTGA. The CDR3 sequence is CASSVLAYNEQFF. The CDR3 coding sequence is TGTGCCAGCAGCGTACTAGCCTACAATGAGCAGTTCTTC.

In its sample, this clonotype was seen a few times. The chain recombines TRBV4-3 with TRBJ2-3; 11 nucleotides line up with TRBD2. V lost 0 bases, J lost 4 bases, and 9 bases stayed unmatched. Germline loops: CDR1 LGHNA, CDR2 YSLEER. This CDR3 has 18 amino acids. The CDR3 loop reads CASSQELAGVTGADTQYF. CDR3 in DNA: TGCGCCAGCAGCCAAGAACTAGCGGGGGTCACAGGGGCAGATACGCAGTATTTT.

This clonotype appeared many times. The V and J genes are TRBV5-1 and TRBJ2-7, with 9 bases aligning to TRBD1. Losses at the gene ends were 4 bases for V and 3 bases for J; bases not matched to a gene: 8. The CDR3 loop spans 15 amino acids. CDR1 and CDR2 (germline): SGHRS, YFSETQ. CDR3 bases: TGCGCCAGCAGCCCGGACGGGACAGGGTACTACGAGCAGTACTTC. Its protein product is CASSPDGTGYYEQYF. The full variable domain, completed using reference TRBV5-1 and TRBJ2-7, is KAGVTQTPRYLIKTRGQQVTLSCSPISGHRSVSWYQQTPGQGLQFLFEYFSETQRNKGNFPGRFSGRQFSNSRSEMNVSTLELGDSALYLCASSPDGTGYYEQYFGPGTRLTVT.

A few counts support this clonotype. The chain recombines TRBV10-2 with TRBJ2-3, with 8 bases identical to TRBD1. The CDR3 is 15 residues long. V shed 2 bases and J 3 bases; nucleotides not matched to a gene: 4. Germline values: CDR1 WSHSY, CDR2 SAAADI. The CDR3 DNA sequence: TGCGCCAGCAGTGAGGACAGGGGTTGGACAGATACGCAGTATTTT. Translated: CASSEDRGWTDTQYF.

The rearrangement uses TRBV5-1 and TRBJ1-3, with 7 bases that match TRBD1. Germline values: CDR1 SGHRS, CDR2 YFSETQ. There are 17 residues in the CDR3. V was pared by 0 bases and J by 0 bases, with 6 bases of the junction left unmatched. In DNA, the CDR3 is TGCGCCAGCAGCTTGGCCGGGACAGCGTTCTCTGGAAACACCATATATTTT. This encodes CASSLAGTAFSGNTIYF.

Remarks on this clonotype: A single base separates this from a much larger clone, so it may be a read error. The rearrangement joins TRBV20-1 to TRBJ1-2; TRBD1 might be the D (6 bases). This CDR3 contains 13 residues. CDR1 is DFQATT and CDR2 is SNEGSKA in the germline V gene (reference sequence). The DNA for the CDR3 is TGCAGTGCCCCTGCGGGGGCTAACTATAGCTACACCTTC. It is translated as CSAPAGANYSYTF.

This rearrangement joins TRBV2 to TRBJ2-7; 10 positions agree with TRBD2. J gave up 6 bases and V 4 bases, and 9 bases lay outside the gene matches. CDR3 length: 15 amino acids. CDR1 SNHLY and CDR2 FYNNEI come from the germline V gene. The CDR3 sequence is CASSGPLAGASEQYF. The CDR3 DNA follows: TGTGCCAGCAGTGGGCCCCTAGCGGGGGCTAGCGAGCAGTACTTC.

V usage is TRBV4-1 and J usage is TRBJ2-5, with 9 bases aligning to TRBD2. V shed 3 bases, J shed 5 bases, and the junction held 13 bases outside the gene matches. The CDR3 has 17 amino acids. Germline V gene lookup returns CDR1 MGHRA and CDR2 YSYEKL. CDR3 in amino acids: CASSHGSGGSEKETQYF. The DNA of the CDR3 is TGCGCCAGCAGCCATGGGAGCGGGGGGAGCGAGAAGGAGACCCAGTACTTC.

On this clonotype itself: Mismatch with germline at one junction end may stem from a read error. In DNA form, the CDR3 reads TGTCCCAGCAGCCTAAGGACAGCGGGAGGTGAAAAACTGTTTTTT. Protein product: CPSSLRTAGGEKLFF. This chain uses TRBV13 with TRBJ1-4, with D possibly matching TRBD1 (6 bases). This CDR3 contains 15 residues. CDR1 and CDR2 from the germline V gene are PRHDT and FYEKMQ (reference sequence). Together with reference TRBV13 and TRBJ1-4, the CDR3 gives the full variable domain: AAGVIQSPRHLIKEKRETATLKCYPIPRHDTVYWYQQGPGQDPQFLISFYEKMQSDKGSIPDRFSAQQFSDYHSELNMSSLELGDSALYFCPSSLRTAGGEKLFFGSGTQLSVL.

The rearrangement links TRBV7-8 to TRBJ1-6; 7 positions match TRBD1. V lost 1 base and J lost 7; bases outside the gene matches: 4. Germline CDR1 is SGHVS and CDR2 is FQNEAQ. This CDR3 is built from 15 residues. In nucleotides, the CDR3 is TGTGCCAGCAGCTTAGTCGACAGGGTAAATTCACCCCTCCACTTT. It codes for CASSLVDRVNSPLHF.

About this clonotype itself: The junction differs from germline at one of its ends, possibly a read error. The CDR3 region is CAGSHGGINEKLFF. CDR3 sequence (DNA): TGTGCCGGCAGTCATGGAGGAATTAATGAAAAACTGTTTTTT. The chain employs TRBV7-2 and TRBJ1-4; D is uncertain. The CDR3 spans 14 residues. Germline-derived CDR1 and CDR2 are SGHTA and FQGNSA. Drawing the rest from reference TRBV7-2 and TRBJ1-4, the complete variable domain is GAGVSQSPSNKVTEKGKDVELRCDPISGHTALYWYRQSLGQGLEFLIYFQGNSAPDKSGLPSDRFSAERTGGSVSTLTIQRTQQEDSAVYLCAGSHGGINEKLFFGSGTQLSVL.

This clonotype was counted at least ten times. The chain couples TRBV7-2 to TRBJ2-1; TRBD1 or TRBD2 may be the D gene (6 bases each). V lost 5 bases to trimming and J lost 12 bases, with 14 bases between them. Germline loops: CDR1 SGHTA, CDR2 FQGNSA. The CDR3 has 12 amino acids. CDR3 DNA sequence: TGTGCCAGCAGCCCTACGGGGGCGGGGCAGTTCTTC. Translation: CASSPTGAGQFF.

This clonotype was observed once. A read error may be the cause here, since a much bigger clone is one base away. This chain's CDR3 is CASRDRGKRRQEAQYF. In DNA form, the CDR3 reads TGTGCCAGCCGGGACAGGGGGAAACGACGCCAAGAGGCCCAGTACTTC. This sequence joins TRBV6-6 and TRBJ2-5, with 11 positions matching TRBD1. From germline, CDR1 is MNHNY and CDR2 SVGAGI (reference sequence). The CDR3 length is 16 residues.

This clonotype was found a few times. The chain uses TRBV20-1 and TRBJ1-6; D remains ambiguous. The CDR3 runs 15 residues. V dropped 5 bases and J dropped 7 bases, with 18 bases sitting between them. Germline lookup yields CDR1 DFQATT and CDR2 SNEGSKA (reference sequence). The CDR3 spells CSAPRTASRNSPLHF. The CDR3 region has the DNA TGCAGTGCTCCAAGGACGGCCTCTAGGAATTCACCCCTCCACTTT.

In its sample, this clonotype was seen a few times. The chain carries TRBV28 and TRBJ2-5, with a possible D match to TRBD2 (5 bases). Germline V CDR1 and CDR2: MDHEN, SYDVKM. Deletions cut 6 bases from V and 4 bases from J, with 12 bases between. CDR3 size: 13 residues. The CDR3 nucleotides read TGTGCCAGCAGCACTACTAGACCAGAGACCCAGTACTTC. It encodes CASSTTRPETQYF.

Comment on this clonotype: An end of the junction differs from the germline gene, which may be a read error. The chain links TRBV20-1 to TRBJ2-1; either TRBD1 or TRBD2 may supply D (5 bases each). This CDR3 has 14 residues. Germline V gives CDR1 DFQATT, CDR2 SNEGSKA (reference sequence). The CDR3 nucleotides read TGCAGTGCTTCCCCCCGGGGCTCCCACAATGAGCAGTTCTTC. Translating gives CSASPRGSHNEQFF.

J is TRBJ1-6 and V is TRBV10-3, with D tentatively TRBD1 (5 bases). V shed 6 bases and J shed 12 bases, with 12 bases lying between them. The CDR3 is 12 residues long. CDR1 is ENHRY, CDR2 SYGVKD, per germline. CDR3 in amino acids: CAIRRDYLPLHF. The CDR3 DNA sequence: TGTGCCATCAGGAGGGACTATTTACCCCTCCACTTT.